Below, one T cell receptor (beta chain) is given with its context. These data are taken from a study of cytomegalovirus exposure and HLA in healthy donors. Looked up from germline, CDR1 is MDHEN and CDR2 is SYDVKM. The CDR3 runs 14 residues. V lost 8 bases to trimming and J lost 4 bases; unmatched junction nucleotides: 6. PCR was performed using 60 Vbeta and 13 Jbeta primers. Produced via immunoSEQ multiplex PCR; TCRdb's table is partial and in-frame only. Here the sample spans 140,000 to 150,000 clones, approximately 82% being singletons. The receptor was isolated from a woman aged 55-69 years in good health and CMV-seropositive. V gene TRBV28 combines with J gene TRBJ1-2; 11 bases agree with TRBD1. Sequences were obtained from PBMCs. The CDR3 sequence: CASRGTGGAYGYTF. CDR3 DNA sequence: TGTGCCAGCCGGGGGACAGGGGGGGCCTATGGCTACACCTTC.